The 23 T cell receptor beta chains listed next were all sequenced from one sample in a study of T cells in Graves' hyperthyroidism and ophthalmopathy. From RNA transcripts, TCR beta CDR3 regions were amplified. The TCR CDR3 first-round RT-PCR relied on the HTBI primer set. One entry per CDR3 protein, called by TCRdb with MiXCR from the multiplex PCR reads. The data contain around 23,000 distinct CDR3 sequences, about half of them singletons. Material: blood. The receptors derive from a woman aged 40 to 50 with Graves' hyperthyroidism that later progressed to Graves' ophthalmopathy.

The chain is built from TRBV20-1 and TRBJ2-7; D is uncertain. CDR3 length: 12 amino acids. Per the germline V gene, CDR1 is DFQATT and CDR2 is SNEGSKA (reference sequence). The germline V and J ends were trimmed by 3 bases and 6 bases, with 12 bases remaining between them. The CDR3 spells CSASIPRCEQYF. CDR3 DNA sequence: TGCAGTGCTAGTATCCCCCGCTGCGAGCAGTACTTC.

This clonotype is classed as medium-sized (0.01 to 0.1%). The CDR3 DNA sequence: TGCAGTGCAAGAACAGGGGGCGCGAGCAATCAGCCCCAGCATTTT. The encoded protein is CSARTGGASNQPQHF. The V and J genes are TRBV20-1 and TRBJ1-5, with TRBD1 matching 9 bases. V trimming: 6 bases; J trimming: 1 base; junction bases outside the gene matches: 7. CDR1 is DFQATT and CDR2 is SNEGSKA in the germline V gene (reference sequence). The CDR3 spans 15 residues.

This chain joins TRBV19 and TRBJ1-6; D gene uncertain. The CDR3 length is 15 residues. Germline CDR1 and CDR2: LNHDA and SQIVND (reference sequence). Trimming shortened V by 3 bases and J by 7 bases, and 13 bases separated the two germline ends. Here the CDR3 DNA reads TGTGCCAGTAGTATCCCCCAGGCTCCGAATTCACCCCTCCACTTT. Protein sequence: CASSIPQAPNSPLHF.

The count of this clonotype is one. The chain uses TRBV19 and TRBJ2-1; TRBD1 matches 7 bases. V trimming: 6 bases; J trimming: 7 bases; junction bases outside the gene matches: 6. This CDR3 spans 13 amino acids. Looked up from germline, CDR1 is LNHDA and CDR2 is SQIVND (reference sequence). CDR3 DNA: TGTGCCAGTAGAACCACAGGGGTAAATGAGCAGTTCTTC. This gives the protein CASRTTGVNEQFF.

This clonotype was found many times. With a much larger clone just one base away, this may be a read error. The chain's CDR3 is CASIKTGAYEQYF. Written as DNA, the CDR3 is TGTGCCAGCATCAAAACTGGAGCCTACGAGCAGTACTTC. The J gene is TRBJ2-7, the V gene TRBV12-3 or TRBV12-4; D call uncertain. The ends were cut back, 7 bases at V and 2 bases at J, with 12 bases in the middle. This CDR3 region has 13 residues.

This chain connects TRBV28 to TRBJ2-5; D unresolved. The CDR3 is 13 residues long. Looked up from germline, CDR1 is MDHEN and CDR2 is SYDVKM. Trimming left V 6 bases short and J 6 bases short, with 14 bases between. The CDR3 is CASRLSSEQTQYF. CDR3 sequence (DNA): TGTGCCAGCAGACTTAGCAGTGAACAGACCCAGTACTTC.

The gene calls are TRBV7-2 and TRBJ2-1; 8 bases align to TRBD2. Germline CDR1 is SGHTA and CDR2 is FQGNSA. With 0 bases clipped from V and 5 bases from J, the junction kept 0 bases outside the gene matches. The CDR3 has 14 amino acids. CDR3 sequence (DNA): TGTGCCAGCAGCTTAGCTAGCGGGAACAATGAGCAGTTCTTC. Translating it yields CASSLASGNNEQFF.

This clonotype showed up many times. The chain carries TRBV5-1 and TRBJ1-1; D is uncertain. V lost 0 bases and J lost 4, with 7 bases in between. This CDR3 region has 13 residues. Germline V CDR1 and CDR2: SGHRS, YFSETQ. The CDR3 region is CASSLEVGTEAFF. For the CDR3, the DNA is TGCGCCAGCAGCTTGGAGGTTGGCACTGAAGCTTTCTTT.

This clonotype occurred many times. J is TRBJ1-3 and V is TRBV6-5; D gene ambiguous. V was trimmed by 6 bases and J by 4 bases, leaving 13 bases between them. CDR3 size: 14 residues. Germline V CDR1 and CDR2: MNHEY, SVGAGI. The CDR3, as DNA: TGTGCCAGCAGCCCCAAACTCACGGGAAACACCATATATTTT. It is translated as CASSPKLTGNTIYF.

This clonotype has ten or more counts. V and J are TRBV20-1 and TRBJ2-7; 9 bases align to TRBD2. The V segment lost 1 base and the J segment 3 bases; nucleotides outside the gene matches: 7. The CDR3 contains 15 residues. The V gene's germline CDR1 is DFQATT and CDR2 SNEGSKA (reference sequence). CDR3 sequence reads: CSARASGTPNYEQYF. The CDR3 bases are TGCAGTGCTAGAGCTAGCGGGACGCCCAACTACGAGCAGTACTTC.

This clonotype has more than one count but fewer than ten. V gene TRBV20-1 combines with J gene TRBJ1-2; D uncertain. Germline lookup yields CDR1 DFQATT and CDR2 SNEGSKA (reference sequence). The CDR3 runs 13 residues. The V and J ends lost 1 base and 0 bases respectively, with 6 bases between them. The CDR3 DNA reads TGCAGTGCTAGAGGATTGACTAACTATGGCTACACCTTC. Its protein product is CSARGLTNYGYTF.

V usage is TRBV20-1 and J usage is TRBJ2-7, with 8 bases fitting TRBD1. Per the germline V gene, CDR1 is DFQATT and CDR2 is SNEGSKA (reference sequence). V was pared by 4 bases and J by 0 bases, with 5 bases of the junction left unmatched. This CDR3 contains 14 residues. The CDR3 reads CSAIGTGSSYEQYF. DNA for the CDR3: TGCAGTGCTATTGGGACAGGTAGCTCCTACGAGCAGTACTTC.

The V gene is TRBV5-4, the J gene TRBJ2-1, with D possibly being TRBD2 (5 bases). CDR3 size: 11 residues. The germline V gene encodes CDR1 SGHNT and CDR2 YYREEE (reference sequence). V lost 7 bases and J 12 bases, leaving 14 bases between the germline ends. CDR3 coding DNA: TGTGCCAGCGGAACCCAAGAGGGGCAGTTCTTC. This codes for CASGTQEGQFF.

V is TRBV29-1 and J is TRBJ2-1; TRBD2 agrees at 10 bases. CDR1 and CDR2 from the germline V gene are SQVTM and ANQGSEA. J lost 7 bases, V lost 6 bases, and 9 bases had no gene match. The CDR3 has 14 residues. This chain's CDR3 is CSVSGRGGGNEQFF. The CDR3 coding sequence is TGCAGCGTCAGCGGGAGGGGGGGAGGGAATGAGCAGTTCTTC.

This chain uses TRBV6-2 or TRBV6-3 with TRBJ2-7; D is ambiguous. The CDR3 has 12 amino acids. Looked up from germline, CDR1 is MNHEY and CDR2 is SVGEGT. V lost 5 bases to trimming and J lost 2 bases, with 7 bases between them. CDR3 DNA sequence: TGTGCCAGCAGTCGAGGCACCTACGAGCAGTACTTC. Protein: CASSRGTYEQYF.

CDR3 loop: CASSRGLSVELTNEQFF. The CDR3 nucleotides read TGTGCCAGTAGTAGGGGACTCAGCGTGGAGCTTACAAATGAGCAGTTCTTC. J is TRBJ2-1 and V is TRBV19; possible D gene TRBD2, 6 bases. In germline, CDR1 is LNHDA, CDR2 SQIVND (reference sequence). This CDR3 region has 17 residues. V gave up 4 bases and J gave up 7 bases, with 23 bases separating them.

As regards this clonotype: A read error may produce the germline difference seen at one junction end. J is TRBJ2-2 and V is TRBV7-3; 8 bases are shared with TRBD2. Germline V lookup: CDR1 SGHTA, CDR2 FQGTGA. This CDR3 has 16 residues. As DNA, the CDR3 is TGTGCCAGCAGCTCCATAGCGGGAATGAACACCGGGGAGCAGTTTTTT. It specifies CASSSIAGMNTGEQFF. The whole variable domain, remainder taken from reference TRBV7-3 and TRBJ2-2, is GAGVSQTPSNKVTEKGKYVELRCDPISGHTALYWYRQSLGQGPEFLIYFQGTGAADDSGLPNDRFFAVRPEGSVSTLKIQRTERGDSAVYLCASSSIAGMNTGEQFFGEGSRLTVL.

V is TRBV9 and J is TRBJ1-3; D not certain. Trimming left V 0 bases short and J 4 bases short, with 11 bases between. CDR3 length: 15 residues. CDR1 and CDR2 (germline): SGDLS, YYNGEE. CDR3 bases: TGTGCCAGCAGCGTAGCCGGTACTAGGGGAAACACCATATATTTT. This sequence encodes CASSVAGTRGNTIYF.

The chain uses TRBV15 and TRBJ2-3; a weak D match, TRBD2 (6 bases). Trimming removed 1 base from V and 1 base from J, with 9 bases in between. This CDR3 has 15 residues. In germline, CDR1 is LNHNV, CDR2 YYDKDF (reference sequence). CDR3 loop: CATSRGGEGTDTQYF. CDR3 sequence (DNA): TGTGCCACCAGCAGAGGTGGGGAGGGCACAGATACGCAGTATTTT. The variable domain in full, with the rest retrieved from reference TRBV15 and TRBJ2-3, is DAMVIQNPRYQVTQFGKPVTLSCSQTLNHNVMYWYQQKSSQAPKLLFHYYDKDFNNEADTPDNFQSRRPNTSFCFLDIRSPGLGDTAMYLCATSRGGEGTDTQYFGPGTRLTVL.

This clonotype was detected ten times or more. A read error may produce the germline difference seen at one junction end. The J gene is TRBJ2-1, the V gene TRBV12-3 or TRBV12-4; D perhaps matches TRBD1 (6 bases). The CDR3 runs to 15 residues. CDR3 sequence (DNA): TGTACCAGCCGTTACAGGGTTTCGCCCTACAATGAGCAGTTCTTC. This gives the protein CTSRYRVSPYNEQFF.

On this clonotype: At one end the junction does not follow the germline gene, possibly because of a read error. The gene calls are TRBV5-1 and TRBJ1-1, with D tentatively TRBD1 (6 bases). CDR1 is SGHRS, CDR2 YFSETQ, per germline. This CDR3 comprises 17 residues. As DNA, the CDR3 is TGCGCCAGCGGCTTAGACGATACCAAGATGGGGGGCACTGAAGCTTTGTTT. This gives the protein CASGLDDTKMGGTEALF.

A remark on this clonotype: One base away lies a much larger clone, so this may be a sequencing read error. The chain couples TRBV11-2 to TRBJ2-1; no firm D call. Germline lookup yields CDR1 SGHAT and CDR2 FQNNGV. This CDR3 spans 13 amino acids. The CDR3 sequence is CASSLQPNNGQLF. DNA of the CDR3: TGTGCCAGCAGCTTACAACCCAACAATGGGCAGCTCTTC.

This clonotype turned up a few times. V is TRBV19 and J is TRBJ1-6; D ambiguous. Germline-derived CDR1 and CDR2 are LNHDA and SQIVND (reference sequence). This CDR3 has 13 amino acids. The V end was cut by 7 bases, the J end by 7 bases, with 11 bases between. CDR3 amino acids: CASTQGQNSPLHF. Here the CDR3 DNA reads TGTGCCAGTACCCAAGGGCAGAATTCACCCCTCCACTTT.